Sequencing of this T cell receptor beta chain was carried out in a study of vaccination and CD4 T cells after COVID-19 (dated by TCRdb to 2022 to 2024). In the study overall: Convalescent patients had a positive SARS-CoV-2 result on nasal swab PCR, and of these patients, several had mild disease and one had severe disease. Post-COVID blood samples were collected from convalescent patients a median of around 100 days after diagnosis, with a range of roughly 30 to 161 days. Control cultures used a CEFX viral epitope pool as positive control, an HIV-1 Nef peptide pool as negative control, or no peptide. Culture stimuli were overlapping spike peptide pools from SARS-CoV-2 and from the common cold coronaviruses HCoV-NL63, HCoV-OC43 and HCoV-229E. In 10 COVID-19 convalescent patients and a handful of infection-naive healthy vaccine recipients, researchers compared the spike-specific CD4+ TCR repertoire from before mRNA vaccination with the repertoire from after. Two doses of either the Pfizer-BioNTech BNT162b2 vaccine (n=8) or the Moderna mRNA-1273 vaccine (n=2) were administered to participants. The convalescent cohort included six males and four females, with two Hispanic individuals, seven Caucasians, two Asians and one multiracial person. Post-vaccine blood samples were obtained a median of approximately 74 days after the second vaccine dose, with a range of about 14 to 250 days. The full study reports these points: Relatively few convalescent patients were included in the study, and early timepoints after natural infection were not analyzed. The median count of SARS-CoV-2-reactive clonotypes went up from around 21 after infection to some 38 after vaccination, although the change was not significant. Of the vaccine-specific clones in convalescent patients, 304 of 307, or nearly all, reacted only to SARS-CoV-2 spike and did not cross-react with common cold coronaviruses. Among the post-vaccine SARS-CoV-2-reactive clones in convalescent patients, a median around 90% showed up only after vaccination, which suggests vaccine-specific priming.

Library preparation was by PCR. DNA from cultured CD4+ T cells was subjected to TCR sequencing with the Oncomine TCR Beta short-read assay at the Johns Hopkins FTIC core. Genomic DNA was extracted from the cultured CD4+ T cells with the QIAamp micro DNA kit. The Oncomine TCR Beta libraries from cultured CD4+ T cells were pooled using unique dual indexes and then sequenced on an Illumina iSeq 100. For the original study's pipeline: Non-productive sequences were removed, and CDR3s not starting with C, not ending with F or W, or shorter than 7 amino acids were discarded. Antigen-specific clonotypes were identified with the MANAFEST web application by comparing peptide-stimulated wells with reference and other culture wells. For a clone to be called positive, the clone needed an FDR below 0.05, an odds ratio above 5, and a productive frequency above 0.1% in at least two of three replicate wells. Clonotypes that were significantly expanded in both SARS-CoV-2 spike wells and at least one common cold coronavirus spike condition were defined as cross-reactive. Similarity between CDR3 sequences was evaluated in R version 3.6.1 using Levenshtein distances (stringdist) and unrooted phylogenetic trees (ape). TCRdb reran the public reads through fastp at Q25 and MiXCR, keeping productive beta chains. Duplicate CDR3 protein sequences are folded into a single record with the most common DNA and genes. For this entry, the V and J calls and clone size follow TCRdb and not the study's own pipeline. The sample table contains roughly 20,000 distinct CDR3 sequences; only one count was recorded for roughly 43% of them. Around 6.5% of the sample comes from the top ten.

The sample's treatment or condition label, decoded: approximately nine-day PBMC culture with coronavirus spike peptide pools or control peptides (ViraFEST assay). The study used the ViraFEST assay, which expanded antigen-specific T cells with peptide pools and then identified expanded clonotypes by TCR sequencing. Positive SARS-CoV-2 PCR tests in the convalescent patients dated from March to December 2020, before Alpha, Beta and Delta variants emerged in the United States. PBMCs were cultured at under 2.5 million per well in IMDM supplemented with approximately 4.7% human AB serum and about 10 IU/ml IL-2, with approximately 11 ug/ml peptide pools added. On days 3 and 7, half of the culture medium was replaced with fresh IL-2-containing medium. After 10 days of culture, CD4+ T cells were isolated by negative selection with the EasySep CD4+ T cell isolation kit. Ficoll-Paque Plus gradient centrifugation was used to isolate PBMCs from whole blood, and the isolated PBMCs were then either used fresh or cryopreserved at -140C. Each culture condition was generally run in triplicate wells.

V lost 5 bases and J lost 4 bases, and the count of bases not matched to a germline gene is 5. Including the terminal cysteine and phenylalanine, the CDR3 comprises 15 residues. Only the CDR3 DNA is retained, 45 bases long and in frame from the first base. This clonotype is medium-sized (0.01 to 0.1%). Its antigen is still unknown. Per-nucleotide qualities are absent, and no much larger clonotype sits a single base away. The TCR was taken from a human donor who had recovered from COVID-19. The material was CD4+ T cells from blood, cultured in vitro, obtained before SARS-CoV-2 vaccination. The sequence links TRBV12-3 or TRBV12-4 to TRBJ1-2, with 12 central nucleotides matching TRBD1. CDR3 loop: CASSPGQGAGYGYTF. In nucleotides, the sequence is TGTGCCAGCAGTCCGGGACAGGGGGCCGGCTATGGCTACACCTTC.